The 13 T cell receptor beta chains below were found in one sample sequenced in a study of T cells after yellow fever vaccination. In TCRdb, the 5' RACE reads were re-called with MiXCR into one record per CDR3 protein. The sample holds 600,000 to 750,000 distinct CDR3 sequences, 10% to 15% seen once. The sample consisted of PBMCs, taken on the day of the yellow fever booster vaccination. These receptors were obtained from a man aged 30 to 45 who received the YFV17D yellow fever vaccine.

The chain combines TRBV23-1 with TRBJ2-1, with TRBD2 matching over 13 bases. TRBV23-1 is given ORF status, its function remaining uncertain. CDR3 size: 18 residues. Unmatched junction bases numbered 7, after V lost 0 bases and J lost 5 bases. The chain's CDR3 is CASSQSRTSGSIHNEQFF. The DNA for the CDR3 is TGCGCCAGCAGTCAATCTCGGACTAGCGGGAGTATCCACAATGAGCAGTTCTTC.

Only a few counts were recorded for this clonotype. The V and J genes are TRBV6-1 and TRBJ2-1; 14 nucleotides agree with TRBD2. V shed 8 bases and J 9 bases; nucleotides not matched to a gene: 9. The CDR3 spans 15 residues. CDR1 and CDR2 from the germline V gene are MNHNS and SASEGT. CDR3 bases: TGTGCCAGCTCATGGGGACTAGCGGGAGTCGGTGAGCAGTTCTTC. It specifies CASSWGLAGVGEQFF.

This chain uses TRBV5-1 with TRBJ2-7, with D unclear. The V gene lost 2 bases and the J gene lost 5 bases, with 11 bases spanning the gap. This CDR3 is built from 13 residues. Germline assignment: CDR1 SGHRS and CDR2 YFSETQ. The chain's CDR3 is CASSLGPFDEQYF. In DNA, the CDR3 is TGCGCCAGCAGCTTAGGCCCCTTCGACGAGCAGTACTTC.

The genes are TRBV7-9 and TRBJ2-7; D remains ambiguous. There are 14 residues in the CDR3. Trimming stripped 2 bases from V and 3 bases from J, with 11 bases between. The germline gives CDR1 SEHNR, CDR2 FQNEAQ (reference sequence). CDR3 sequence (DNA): TGTGCCAGCAGCTTAAGTTTCGTGGACTACGAGCAGTACTTC. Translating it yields CASSLSFVDYEQYF.

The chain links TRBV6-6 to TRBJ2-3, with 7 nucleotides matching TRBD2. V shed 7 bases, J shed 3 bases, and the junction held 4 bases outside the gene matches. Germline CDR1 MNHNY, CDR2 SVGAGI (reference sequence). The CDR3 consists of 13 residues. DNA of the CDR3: TGTGCCAGCACCCCAGCGGGAACAGATACGCAGTATTTT. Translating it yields CASTPAGTDTQYF.

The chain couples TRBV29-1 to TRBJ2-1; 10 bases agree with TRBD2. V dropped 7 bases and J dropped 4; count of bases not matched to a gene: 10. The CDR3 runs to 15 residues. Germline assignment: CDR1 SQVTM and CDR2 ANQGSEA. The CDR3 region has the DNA TGCAGCGCCACCCCCAGCGGGAGGGCGTACAATGAGCAGTTCTTC. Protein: CSATPSGRAYNEQFF.

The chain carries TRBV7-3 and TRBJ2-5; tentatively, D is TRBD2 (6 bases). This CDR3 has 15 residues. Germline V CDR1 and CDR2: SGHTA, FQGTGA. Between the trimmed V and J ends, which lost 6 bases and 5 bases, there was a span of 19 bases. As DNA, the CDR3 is TGTGCCAGCAGAAGGTCCCGGGAGCCCGGGGAGACCCAGTACTTC. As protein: CASRRSREPGETQYF. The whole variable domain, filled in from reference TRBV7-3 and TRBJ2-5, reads GAGVSQTPSNKVTEKGKYVELRCDPISGHTALYWYRQSLGQGPEFLIYFQGTGAADDSGLPNDRFFAVRPEGSVSTLKIQRTERGDSAVYLCASRRSREPGETQYFGPGTRLLVL.

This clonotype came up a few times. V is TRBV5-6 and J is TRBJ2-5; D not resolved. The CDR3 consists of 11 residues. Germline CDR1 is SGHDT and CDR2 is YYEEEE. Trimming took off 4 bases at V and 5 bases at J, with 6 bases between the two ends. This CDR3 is CASSDVETQYF. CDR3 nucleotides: TGTGCCAGCAGCGACGTGGAGACCCAGTACTTC. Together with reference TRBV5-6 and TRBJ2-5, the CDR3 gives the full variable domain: DAGVTQSPTHLIKTRGQQVTLRCSPKSGHDTVSWYQQALGQGPQFIFQYYEEEERQRGNFPDRFSGHQFPNYSSELNVNALLLGDSALYLCASSDVETQYFGPGTRLLVL.

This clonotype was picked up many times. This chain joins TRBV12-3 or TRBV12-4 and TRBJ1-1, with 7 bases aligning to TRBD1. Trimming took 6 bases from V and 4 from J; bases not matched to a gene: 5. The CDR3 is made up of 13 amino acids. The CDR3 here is CASSQGGGTEAFF. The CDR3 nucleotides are TGTGCCAGCAGCCAAGGGGGCGGCACTGAAGCTTTCTTT.

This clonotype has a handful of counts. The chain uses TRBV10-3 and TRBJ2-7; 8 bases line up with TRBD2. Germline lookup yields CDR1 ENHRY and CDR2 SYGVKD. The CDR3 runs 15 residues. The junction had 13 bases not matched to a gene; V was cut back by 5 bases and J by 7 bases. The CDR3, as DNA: TGTGCCATCAGTTCATCCACGGACCGGGGGGGAGAGCAGTACTTC. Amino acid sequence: CAISSSTDRGGEQYF.

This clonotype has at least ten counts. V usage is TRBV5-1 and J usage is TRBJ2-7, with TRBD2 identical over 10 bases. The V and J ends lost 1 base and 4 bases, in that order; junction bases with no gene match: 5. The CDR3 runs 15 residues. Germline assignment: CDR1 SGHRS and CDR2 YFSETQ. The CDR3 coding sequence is TGCGCCAGCAGCTTGACTCTAGCGGGAGTTTACGAGCAGTACTTC. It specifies CASSLTLAGVYEQYF.

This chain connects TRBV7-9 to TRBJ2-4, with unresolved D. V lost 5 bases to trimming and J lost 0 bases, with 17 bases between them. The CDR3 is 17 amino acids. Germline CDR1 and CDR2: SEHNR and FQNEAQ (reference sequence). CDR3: CASSAPLSELAKNIQYF. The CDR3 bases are TGTGCCAGCAGCGCCCCTCTCTCGGAGCTAGCCAAAAACATTCAGTACTTC.

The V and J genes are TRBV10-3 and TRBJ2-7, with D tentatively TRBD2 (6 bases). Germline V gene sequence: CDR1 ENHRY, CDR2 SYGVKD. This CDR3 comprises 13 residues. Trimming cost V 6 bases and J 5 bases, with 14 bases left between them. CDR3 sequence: CAIRENGSHEQYF. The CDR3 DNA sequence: TGTGCCATCAGAGAGAACGGGAGCCACGAGCAGTACTTC.